This T cell receptor (beta chain) was identified in a study of response to subunit inactivated influenza vaccine. Whole-study results and caveats: Authors proposed each seasonal influenza vaccination draws in few new T cells.

At least ten counts were recorded for this clonotype. The antigen is not known. V lost 6 bases to trimming and J lost 7 bases; unmatched junction nucleotides: 9. The CDR3 length is 15 residues. The germline gives CDR1 KGHSH, CDR2 LQKENI. TCRdb passed the RT-PCR reads through MiXCR, listing each CDR3 protein once. The sample contains hundreds of thousands of distinct CDR3 sequences, less than 25% of which appear only once. The sequences come from PBMCs from blood, collected less than 22 months after vaccination. The clonotype was recovered from a man between 50 and 75 years old who received an inactivated influenza vaccine. The chain combines TRBV18 with TRBJ1-5, with 10 bases that match TRBD1. The DNA of the CDR3 is TGTGCCAGCTCCCTAGGACAGGGGGTGAGACAGCCCCAGCATTTT. Encoded protein: CASSLGQGVRQPQHF.